Presented here are 18 T cell receptor beta chains from one specimen sequenced in a study of blood T cell repertoires in COVID-19 (dated by TCRdb to 2018 to 2021). The library was obtained by the immunoSEQ multiplex PCR assay. In its TCRdb copy, this immuneACCESS table keeps in-frame sequences only and misses some clones. Where compared with another copy, unresolved V genes explain less than half of these, and the others have no known cause. The sample contains 200,000 or so clones, nearly 90% of them found a single time. The top ten clones comprise 10% to 12% of the sample. Sequencing was done on a sample of PBMCs or T cells enriched from blood (not recorded which). The source of these receptors is a man aged 30 to 39 who had recovered from COVID-19.

The V call is TRBV13, the J call TRBJ2-5; TRBD1 might be the D (7 bases). Germline V gives CDR1 PRHDT, CDR2 FYEKMQ (reference sequence). V lost 0 bases and J lost 4, with 15 bases in between. The CDR3 is made up of 16 amino acids. The CDR3 region has the DNA TGTGCCAGCAGCTTAGGGGAGGGGGCGAATGTAGAGACCCAGTACTTC. Protein: CASSLGEGANVETQYF.

The gene calls are TRBV28 and TRBJ2-1, with 7 nucleotides matching TRBD1. CDR1 MDHEN and CDR2 SYDVKM come from the germline V gene. The CDR3 loop spans 16 amino acids. Losses at the gene ends were 7 bases for V and 8 bases for J; bases not matched to a gene: 17. Here the CDR3 reads CASTDTPGQIFDEQFF. CDR3 DNA: TGTGCCAGCACCGACACTCCGGGACAGATCTTCGATGAGCAGTTCTTC.

V gene TRBV2 combines with J gene TRBJ1-4; 7 bases line up with TRBD1. V lost 3 bases and J lost 8; bases outside the gene matches: 15. CDR3 size: 17 residues. The germline V gene encodes CDR1 SNHLY and CDR2 FYNNEI. In DNA form, the CDR3 reads TGTGCCAGCAGTGAGGGGCCTCGGACAGGAGGGTGGGAAAAACTGTTTTTT. Protein product: CASSEGPRTGGWEKLFF. Full variable domain (outside the CDR3, taken from reference TRBV2 and TRBJ1-4): EPEVTQTPSHQVTQMGQEVILRCVPISNHLYFYWYRQILGQKVEFLVSFYNNEISEKSEIFDDQFSVERPDGSNFTLKIRSTKLEDSAMYFCASSEGPRTGGWEKLFFGSGTQLSVL.

CDR3 amino acids: CSVPKLPNYGYTF. Here the CDR3 DNA reads TGCAGCGTTCCCAAACTACCCAACTATGGCTACACCTTC. The rearrangement uses TRBV29-1 and TRBJ1-2; D is uncertain. CDR1 is SQVTM, CDR2 ANQGSEA, per germline. V was pared by 5 bases and J by 2 bases, with 12 bases between. There are 13 residues in the CDR3.

This chain connects TRBV6-5 to TRBJ1-6; D might be TRBD1 (6 bases). This CDR3 has 16 amino acids. Germline values: CDR1 MNHEY, CDR2 SVGAGI. V was shortened by 2 bases and J by 6 bases, with 14 bases between the two germline ends. CDR3 amino acids: CASSYAWTASNSPLHF. The DNA of the CDR3 is TGTGCCAGCAGTTACGCTTGGACAGCCTCTAATTCACCCCTCCACTTT.

The chain carries TRBV19 and TRBJ2-2; 9 bases fit TRBD1. Germline V CDR1 and CDR2: LNHDA, SQIVND (reference sequence). Germline trimming cut 3 bases from V and 0 bases from J; bases unmatched to any gene: 5. This CDR3 contains 17 residues. The CDR3 protein is CASSIVGQGANTGELFF. The CDR3 DNA follows: TGTGCCAGTAGTATTGTGGGACAGGGCGCGAACACCGGGGAGCTGTTTTTT.

This clone was recorded a few times. This may come from a read error, since a much larger clone is one base off. The same CDR3 arises from other DNA sequences in this sample as well. The chain employs TRBV28 and TRBJ1-2; TRBD1 matches at 7 bases. With 3 bases clipped from V and 2 bases from J, the junction kept 0 bases outside the gene matches. The CDR3 length is 13 residues. Germline V gives CDR1 MDHEN, CDR2 SYDVKM. The CDR3 DNA follows: TGTGCCAGCAGTTTGGGACAGAACTATGGCTACACCTTC. Protein: CASSLGQNYGYTF.

The gene calls are TRBV5-1 and TRBJ2-3, with D perhaps TRBD1 (6 bases). The germline V and J ends were trimmed by 6 bases and 0 bases, with 11 bases remaining between them. The germline CDR1 and CDR2 sequences are SGHRS and YFSETQ. The CDR3 runs to 14 residues. CDR3 residues: CASKAGQSTDTQYF. CDR3 nucleotides: TGCGCCAGCAAGGCAGGACAGAGCACAGATACGCAGTATTTT.

The V call is TRBV4-3, the J call TRBJ1-5, with 8 bases matching TRBD1. The germline V gene encodes CDR1 LGHNA and CDR2 YSLEER. The length of the CDR3 is 14 residues. Trimming removed 6 bases from V and 6 bases from J; junction bases left unmatched: 7. CDR3 loop: CASSLTGGGQPQHF. In DNA form, the CDR3 reads TGCGCCAGCAGTCTTACAGGGGGAGGTCAGCCCCAGCATTTT.

This chain connects TRBV27 to TRBJ1-2; D is perhaps TRBD1 (5 bases). V was pared by 6 bases and J by 3 bases, with 17 bases between. CDR1 and CDR2 (germline): MNHEY, SMNVEV (reference sequence). The CDR3 totals 15 residues. This chain's CDR3 is CASRKQLTVDYGYTF. CDR3 nucleotide sequence: TGTGCCAGCAGAAAACAACTGACAGTCGACTATGGCTACACCTTC.

The chain employs TRBV9 and TRBJ2-2; possibly TRBD2 for D (5 bases). CDR1 SGDLS and CDR2 YYNGEE come from the germline V gene. This CDR3 has 17 amino acids. Trimming left V 4 bases short and J 3 bases short, with 19 bases between. CDR3: CASSPTFGLQDTGELFF. As DNA, the CDR3 is TGTGCCAGCAGCCCCACCTTCGGACTCCAGGACACCGGGGAGCTGTTTTTT.

The CDR3 DNA reads TGTGCCAGCAGCCAAAGGGAGGAGTACAATGAGCAGTTCTTC. Its protein product is CASSQREEYNEQFF. The V and J genes are TRBV4-2 and TRBJ2-1; tentative D call: TRBD2 (6 bases). V dropped 2 bases and J dropped 4 bases, with 9 bases sitting between them. The CDR3 has 14 amino acids. In germline, CDR1 is LGHNA, CDR2 YNFKEQ.

The chain uses TRBV28 and TRBJ1-2; TRBD1 is a possible D gene (5 bases). Trimming stripped 5 bases from V and 8 bases from J, with 15 bases between. The CDR3 runs 13 residues. From germline, CDR1 is MDHEN and CDR2 SYDVKM. In DNA, the CDR3 is TGTGCCAGCAGTCGGACAACACGTACGGGCTACACCTTC. It yields the protein CASSRTTRTGYTF.

This clone was counted a single time. V gene TRBV30 combines with J gene TRBJ1-4, with D possibly TRBD1 on 6 matching bases. This CDR3 is 14 amino acids long. Per the germline V gene, CDR1 is GTSNPN and CDR2 is SVGIG (reference sequence). Trimming pared 2 bases from V and 7 bases from J, leaving 14 bases between. The CDR3 loop is CAWSSGTPLEKLFF. CDR3 nucleotide sequence: TGTGCCTGGAGTTCTGGGACACCCCTTGAAAAACTGTTTTTT. The whole variable domain, remainder taken from reference TRBV30 and TRBJ1-4, is SQTIHQWPATLVQPVGSPLSLECTVEGTSNPNLYWYRQAAGRGLQLLFYSVGIGQISSEVPQNLSASRPQDRQFILSSKKLLLSDSGFYLCAWSSGTPLEKLFFGSGTQLSVL.

The table lists this clone with many counts. The J gene is TRBJ2-1, the V gene TRBV6-1, with 13 bases identical to TRBD2. This CDR3 contains 16 residues. Trimming took 3 bases from V and 8 from J; bases not matched to a gene: 7. Germline loops: CDR1 MNHNS, CDR2 SASEGT. The CDR3 DNA reads as TGTGCCAGCAGTGATAAACTAGCGGGGGGGCTGGATGAGCAGTTCTTC. Its translation: CASSDKLAGGLDEQFF.

The J gene is TRBJ1-5, the V gene TRBV3-1 (or the pseudogene TRBV3-2); perhaps TRBD1 as D (5 bases). Germline lookup yields CDR1 LGHDT and CDR2 YNNKEL (reference sequence). V was trimmed by 1 base and J by 7 bases, leaving 11 bases between them. CDR3 length: 14 amino acids. This chain's CDR3 is CASSQGGGRQPQHF. The CDR3 nucleotides are TGTGCCAGCAGCCAAGGGGGGGGGAGACAGCCCCAGCATTTT.

The V and J genes are TRBV7-2 and TRBJ2-3; D ambiguous. V was cut by 3 bases and J by 8 bases, with 9 bases left in between. The CDR3 runs 12 residues. Germline V CDR1 and CDR2: SGHTA, FQGNSA. CDR3 amino acids: CASSLLRATQYF. CDR3 bases: TGTGCCAGCAGCTTGCTAAGAGCTACGCAGTATTTT.

V usage is TRBV6-5 and J usage is TRBJ2-7; 9 bases line up with TRBD1. Per the germline V gene, CDR1 is MNHEY and CDR2 is SVGAGI. This CDR3 is built from 14 residues. V was clipped by 5 bases and J by 9 bases; unmatched bases: 11. CDR3: CASSRTGARMGQYF. The CDR3 DNA follows: TGTGCCAGCAGTAGGACAGGGGCGCGAATGGGGCAGTACTTC.